These 10 T cell receptor beta chains share one sample of origin, sequenced in a study of post-analysis software for immune sequencing data. Study-wide findings and caveats: Elevated frequency relative to controls characterized several TRBV segments in patients, TRBV5-6, TRBV5-1 and TRBV20-1 among them.

TCR beta libraries were prepared from cDNA with unique molecular identifiers. TCRdb recomputed calls from the PCR reads with MiXCR, one row per CDR3 protein. The sample yields hundreds of thousands of distinct CDR3 sequences, approximately 30% seen once. Antigens for these TCRs are unknown. What was sequenced was blood. All receptors come from a girl under 18 with multiple sclerosis.

The V and J genes are TRBV25-1 and TRBJ2-3; 9 bases align to TRBD1. J was trimmed by 9 bases and V by 4 bases; bases with no gene match: 5. The CDR3 is 13 residues long. The germline gives CDR1 MGHDK, CDR2 SYGVNS. DNA of the CDR3: TGTGCCAGCAGTGCCTCAGGGACAGGGACGCAGTATTTT. Protein product: CASSASGTGTQYF. The complete variable domain, with remaining parts taken from reference TRBV25-1 and TRBJ2-3, reads EADIYQTPRYLVIGTGKKITLECSQTMGHDKMYWYQQDPGMELHLIHYSYGVNSTEKGDLSSESTVSRIRTEHFPLTLESARPSHTSQYLCASSASGTGTQYFGPGTRLTVL.

This clonotype has only a few counts. The genes are TRBV5-1 and TRBJ2-7, with D unclear. Trimming pared 2 bases from V and 4 bases from J, leaving 7 bases between. Germline V gene sequence: CDR1 SGHRS, CDR2 YFSETQ. The CDR3 length is 12 residues. The CDR3 is CASSFNGYEQYF. The DNA of the CDR3 is TGCGCCAGCAGCTTTAACGGTTACGAGCAGTACTTC.

Notes on this clonotype: This may stem from a read error, because a much larger clone lies one nucleotide away. This chain links TRBV24-1 with TRBJ2-3; D gene uncertain. The germline CDR1 and CDR2 sequences are KGHDR and SFDVKD. The CDR3 loop spans 12 amino acids. CDR3 protein: CAASGPTDTQYF. The CDR3 coding sequence is TGTGCCGCCAGTGGTCCCACAGATACGCAGTATTTT.

V gene TRBV19 combines with J gene TRBJ2-3; D possibly matches TRBD1 or TRBD2 (5 bases each). Germline V gene sequence: CDR1 LNHDA, CDR2 SQIVND (reference sequence). V was pared by 3 bases and J by 0 bases, with 13 bases between. The length of the CDR3 is 16 residues. Written as DNA, the CDR3 is TGTGCCAGTAGTATGGCAGGGACCCTTAGCACAGATACGCAGTATTTT. It encodes CASSMAGTLSTDTQYF. The whole variable domain, filled in from reference TRBV19 and TRBJ2-3, reads DGGITQSPKYLFRKEGQNVTLSCEQNLNHDAMYWYRQDPGQGLRLIYYSQIVNDFQKGDIAEGYSVSREKKESFPLTVTSAQKNPTAFYLCASSMAGTLSTDTQYFGPGTRLTVL.

The rearrangement links TRBV12-3 or TRBV12-4 to TRBJ2-3; D is perhaps TRBD2 (6 bases). CDR3 length: 15 amino acids. Trimming took off 5 bases at V and 0 bases at J, with 12 bases between the two ends. The CDR3 DNA reads as TGTGCCAGCAGTCCGACTAGATCTAGCACAGATACGCAGTATTTT. Translation gives CASSPTRSSTDTQYF.

The chain couples TRBV2 to TRBJ2-1, with D possibly matching TRBD2 (6 bases). The CDR3 consists of 12 residues. The V gene's germline CDR1 is SNHLY and CDR2 FYNNEI. Trimming took 8 bases from V and 4 from J, leaving 9 bases between them. CDR3 residues: CASPGGYNEQFF. The CDR3 DNA reads TGTGCCAGCCCTGGGGGGTACAATGAGCAGTTCTTC.

In its sample, this clonotype was seen a few times. J is TRBJ2-1 and V is TRBV9; D may be TRBD2 (5 bases). V gave up 4 bases and J gave up 14 bases, with 19 bases separating them. Per germline, CDR1 SGDLS and CDR2 YYNGEE. The CDR3 spans 13 residues. The CDR3 DNA reads TGTGCCAGCAGCTCCTATGGACTCGGACGAGAGTTCTTC. This gives the protein CASSSYGLGREFF.

This clonotype was recorded a few times. The rearrangement links TRBV9 to TRBJ1-2; TRBD1 aligns across 8 bases. J lost 8 bases, V lost 0 bases, and 3 bases had no gene match. CDR3 length equals 13 residues. The V gene's germline CDR1 is SGDLS and CDR2 YYNGEE. CDR3 loop: CASSVVAGGGYTF. The CDR3 DNA sequence: TGTGCCAGCAGCGTAGTCGCAGGGGGCGGCTACACCTTC. The whole variable domain, remainder taken from reference TRBV9 and TRBJ1-2, is DSGVTQTPKHLITATGQRVTLRCSPRSGDLSVYWYQQSLDQGLQFLIQYYNGEERAKGNILERFSAQQFPDLHSELNLSSLELGDSALYFCASSVVAGGGYTFGSGTRLTVV.

The J gene is TRBJ1-5, the V gene TRBV6-5; D gene unclear. Germline lookup yields CDR1 MNHEY and CDR2 SVGAGI. This CDR3 is 15 amino acids long. Between the trimmed V and J ends, which lost 5 bases and 1 base, there was a span of 12 bases. CDR3 residues: CASSSTFGSNQPQHF. The CDR3, as DNA: TGTGCCAGCAGTAGCACGTTTGGGAGCAATCAGCCCCAGCATTTT.

This clonotype was picked up a small number of times. The chain is built from TRBV6-2 or TRBV6-3 and TRBJ1-5; 11 positions match TRBD1. This CDR3 is 19 amino acids long. Germline trimming cut 7 bases from V and 2 bases from J; bases unmatched to any gene: 16. Germline V gene data show CDR1 as MNHEY and CDR2 as SVGEGT. The CDR3 here is CASTNLPRTGGIGNQPQHF. The CDR3 bases are TGTGCCAGCACCAACCTACCGCGGACAGGGGGCATCGGCAATCAGCCCCAGCATTTT.